This T cell receptor beta chain was identified in a study of cytomegalovirus exposure and HLA in healthy donors. Overall study context: Most donors, roughly 77% of more than 300 genotyped, fell in the Caucasian-associated ancestry cluster.

Comment on this clone: Its specificity is not known.

PCR involved 60 Vbeta and 13 Jbeta primers. The data were produced by immunoSEQ multiplex PCR, yet TCRdb's version contains in-frame clones alone and is incomplete. Altogether 100,000 to 150,000 clones are present, roughly 80% being singletons, with the ten largest covering more than 2.5%. The study, taken as a whole, reports: A later analysis revealed that TCR association rates differed between HLA loci, peaking at DRB1 and bottoming out at HLA-C.

The CDR3 sequence is 19 residues long. The V end was cut by 0 bases, the J end by 0 bases, with 18 bases between. Germline V gene data show CDR1 as MGHRA and CDR2 as YSYEKL. The V call is TRBV4-1, the J call TRBJ2-1; possible D gene TRBD2, 6 bases. This TCR derives from a woman aged 50 to 60 in good health and CMV-seronegative. The sequencing sample was made of PBMCs. The CDR3 here is CASSQDEPSDDRSYNEQFF. For the CDR3, the DNA is TGCGCCAGCAGCCAAGATGAGCCTAGCGACGATCGCTCCTACAATGAGCAGTTCTTC.